The clone carrying this TCR beta chain was recorded at least ten times. A second PCR, run for 7 to 11 cycles, used a sample-barcoded 5' primer plus a J-beta primer mix. Using its own MiXCR run on the 5' RACE reads, TCRdb lists one record per CDR3 protein. The sample has approximately 810,000 distinct CDR3 sequences; roughly 35% are singletons. The V gene's germline CDR1 is SQVTM and CDR2 ANQGSEA. Deletions cut 6 bases from V and 5 bases from J, with 14 bases between. CDR3 size: 12 residues. PBMCs were isolated at a quantity of at least 6.5 million per sample. The record originates from a study of blood T cells in healthy people across ages.

The chain uses TRBV29-1 and TRBJ2-7, with D tentatively TRBD1 (6 bases). This sequence was found in a man between 18 and 35 years old in good health. The specimen was blood. For the CDR3, the DNA is TGCAGCGTAGCGGACAGCGTCAACGAGCAGTACTTC. Protein product: CSVADSVNEQYF.